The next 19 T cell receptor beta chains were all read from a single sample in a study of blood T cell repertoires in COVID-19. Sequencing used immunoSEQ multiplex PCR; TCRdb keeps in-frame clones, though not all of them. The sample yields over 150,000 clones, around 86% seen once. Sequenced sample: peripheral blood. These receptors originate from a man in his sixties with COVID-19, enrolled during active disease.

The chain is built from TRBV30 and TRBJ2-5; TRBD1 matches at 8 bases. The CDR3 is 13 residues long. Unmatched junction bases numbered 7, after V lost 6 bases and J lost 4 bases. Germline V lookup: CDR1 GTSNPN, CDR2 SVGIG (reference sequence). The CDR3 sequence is CACDRGNGETQYF. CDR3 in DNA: TGTGCCTGTGACAGGGGTAATGGAGAGACCCAGTACTTC. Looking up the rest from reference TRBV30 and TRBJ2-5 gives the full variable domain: SQTIHQWPATLVQPVGSPLSLECTVEGTSNPNLYWYRQAAGRGLQLLFYSVGIGQISSEVPQNLSASRPQDRQFILSSKKLLLSDSGFYLCACDRGNGETQYFGPGTRLLVL.

CDR3 nucleotide sequence: TGTGCCAGCAGTGAGATCGGTGCGGGGGAGCTGTTTTTT. Translated: CASSEIGAGELFF. J is TRBJ2-2 and V is TRBV6-1; D is undetermined. V was trimmed by 3 bases and J by 8 bases, leaving 10 bases between them. CDR1 is MNHNS and CDR2 is SASEGT in the germline V gene. CDR3 size: 13 residues.

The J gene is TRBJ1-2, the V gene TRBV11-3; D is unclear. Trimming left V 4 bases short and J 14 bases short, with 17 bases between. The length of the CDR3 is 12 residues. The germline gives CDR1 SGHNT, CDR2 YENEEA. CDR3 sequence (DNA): TGTGCCAGCAGCTCTTCGGGAGGGATCCGGACCTTC. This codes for CASSSSGGIRTF. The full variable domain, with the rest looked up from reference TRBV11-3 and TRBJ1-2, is EAGVVQSPRYKIIEKKQPVAFWCNPISGHNTLYWYLQNLGQGPELLIRYENEEAVDDSQLPKDRFSAERLKGVDSTLKIQPAELGDSAVYLCASSSSGGIRTFGSGTRLTVV.

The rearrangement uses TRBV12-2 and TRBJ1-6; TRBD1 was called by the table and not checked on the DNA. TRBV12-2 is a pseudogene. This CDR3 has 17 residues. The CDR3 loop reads CASRSRPRDRANSPLHF. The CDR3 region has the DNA TGTGCAAGTCGCTCACGGCCCCGGGACAGGGCAAATTCACCCCTCCACTTT.

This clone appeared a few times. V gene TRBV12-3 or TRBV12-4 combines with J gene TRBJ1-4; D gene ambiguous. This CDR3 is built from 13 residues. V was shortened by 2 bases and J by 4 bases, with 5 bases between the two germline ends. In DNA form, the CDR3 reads TGTGCCAGCAGTTTACGGAGTAATGAAAAACTGTTTTTT. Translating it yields CASSLRSNEKLFF.

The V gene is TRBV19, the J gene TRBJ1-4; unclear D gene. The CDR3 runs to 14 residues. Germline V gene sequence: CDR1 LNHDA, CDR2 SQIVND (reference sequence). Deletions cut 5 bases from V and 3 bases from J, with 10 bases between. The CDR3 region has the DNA TGTGCCAGTAGTTTTGTACAGCCTAATGAAAAACTGTTTTTT. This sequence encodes CASSFVQPNEKLFF.

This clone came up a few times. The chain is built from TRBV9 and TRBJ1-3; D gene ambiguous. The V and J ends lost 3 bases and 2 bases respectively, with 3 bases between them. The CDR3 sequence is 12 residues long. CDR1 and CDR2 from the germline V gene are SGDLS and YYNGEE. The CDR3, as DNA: TGTGCCAGCAGCGCCGCTGGAAACACCATATATTTT. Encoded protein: CASSAAGNTIYF.

The CDR3 nucleotides are TGTGCCAGTACCATCCGGACAGCCGGTTCCACCGGGGAGCTGTTTTTT. The encoded protein is CASTIRTAGSTGELFF. V is TRBV19 and J is TRBJ2-2, with D tentatively TRBD1 (6 bases). V lost 7 bases, J lost 4 bases, and 19 bases lay in between. The CDR3 has 16 residues. In germline, CDR1 is LNHDA, CDR2 SQIVND (reference sequence).

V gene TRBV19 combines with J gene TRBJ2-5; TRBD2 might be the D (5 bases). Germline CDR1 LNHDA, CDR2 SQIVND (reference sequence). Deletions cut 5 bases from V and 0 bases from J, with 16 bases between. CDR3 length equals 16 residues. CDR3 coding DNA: TGTGCCAGTAGTTTCACGGCTAGCTGGTACCAAGAGACCCAGTACTTC. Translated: CASSFTASWYQETQYF. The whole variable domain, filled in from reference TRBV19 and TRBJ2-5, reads DGGITQSPKYLFRKEGQNVTLSCEQNLNHDAMYWYRQDPGQGLRLIYYSQIVNDFQKGDIAEGYSVSREKKESFPLTVTSAQKNPTAFYLCASSFTASWYQETQYFGPGTRLLVL.

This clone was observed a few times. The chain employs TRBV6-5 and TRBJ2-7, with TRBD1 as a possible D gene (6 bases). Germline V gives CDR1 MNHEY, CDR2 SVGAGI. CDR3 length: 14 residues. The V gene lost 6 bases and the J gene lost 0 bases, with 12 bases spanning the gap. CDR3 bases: TGTGCCAGCAGGTATACAGGGAGCTCCTACGAGCAGTACTTC. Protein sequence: CASRYTGSSYEQYF.

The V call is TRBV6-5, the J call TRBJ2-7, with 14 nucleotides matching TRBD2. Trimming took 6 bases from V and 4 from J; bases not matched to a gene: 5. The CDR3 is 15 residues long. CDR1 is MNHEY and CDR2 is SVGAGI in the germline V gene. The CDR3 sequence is CASRGLAGGKYEQYF. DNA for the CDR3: TGTGCCAGCAGAGGACTAGCGGGGGGTAAATACGAGCAGTACTTC.

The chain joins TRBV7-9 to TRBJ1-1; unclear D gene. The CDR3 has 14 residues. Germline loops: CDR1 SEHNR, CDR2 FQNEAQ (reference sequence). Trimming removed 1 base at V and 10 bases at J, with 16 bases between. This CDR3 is CASSLDDTSWSAFF. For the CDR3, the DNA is TGTGCCAGCAGCTTAGACGACACAAGTTGGTCAGCTTTCTTT.

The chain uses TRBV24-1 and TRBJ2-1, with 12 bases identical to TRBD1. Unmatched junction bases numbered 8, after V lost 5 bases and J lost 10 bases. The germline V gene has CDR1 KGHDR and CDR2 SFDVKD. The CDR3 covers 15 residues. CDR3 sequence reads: CATSAPGQGAGEQFF. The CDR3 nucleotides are TGTGCCACCAGTGCCCCGGGACAGGGGGCAGGAGAGCAGTTCTTC.

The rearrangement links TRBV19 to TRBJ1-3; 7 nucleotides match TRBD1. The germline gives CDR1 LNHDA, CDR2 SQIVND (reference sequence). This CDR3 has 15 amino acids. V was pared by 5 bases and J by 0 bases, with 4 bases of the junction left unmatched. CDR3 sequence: CASSRDSFSGNTIYF. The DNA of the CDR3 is TGTGCCAGTAGTCGGGACAGCTTCTCTGGAAACACCATATATTTT.

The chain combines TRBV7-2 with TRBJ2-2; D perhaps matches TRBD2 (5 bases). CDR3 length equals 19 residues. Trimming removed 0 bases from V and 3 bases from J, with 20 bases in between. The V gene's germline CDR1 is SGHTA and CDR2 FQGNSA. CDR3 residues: CASSLAVVVTGSHTGELFF. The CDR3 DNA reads TGTGCCAGCAGCTTAGCGGTGGTTGTGACGGGGTCCCACACCGGGGAGCTGTTTTTT.

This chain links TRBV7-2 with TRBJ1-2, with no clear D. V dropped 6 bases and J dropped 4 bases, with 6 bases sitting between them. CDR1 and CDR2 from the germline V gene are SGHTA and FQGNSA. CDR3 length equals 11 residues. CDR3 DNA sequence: TGTGCCAGCAGACGGGTCTATGGCTACACCTTC. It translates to CASRRVYGYTF.

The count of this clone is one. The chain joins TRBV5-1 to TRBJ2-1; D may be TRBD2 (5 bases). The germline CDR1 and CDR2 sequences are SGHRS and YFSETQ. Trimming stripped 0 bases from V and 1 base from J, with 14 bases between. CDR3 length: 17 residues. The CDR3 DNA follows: TGCGCCAGCAGCTTGGTCCTAGTCGGGGTTTCCTACAATGAGCAGTTCTTC. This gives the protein CASSLVLVGVSYNEQFF.

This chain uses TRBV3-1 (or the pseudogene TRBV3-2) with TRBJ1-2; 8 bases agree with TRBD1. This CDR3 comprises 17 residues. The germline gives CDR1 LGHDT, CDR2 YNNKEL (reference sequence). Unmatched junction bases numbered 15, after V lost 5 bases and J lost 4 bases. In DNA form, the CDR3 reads TGTGCCAGCAGCTTTAGAGGATCAGGGGGCGGGGGCTATGGCTACACCTTC. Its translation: CASSFRGSGGGGYGYTF.

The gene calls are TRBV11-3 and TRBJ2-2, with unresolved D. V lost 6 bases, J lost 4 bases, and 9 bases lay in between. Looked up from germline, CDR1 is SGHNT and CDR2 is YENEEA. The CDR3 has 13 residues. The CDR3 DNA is TGTGCCAGCAGTTCCCGGAGCACCGGGGAGCTGTTTTTT. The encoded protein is CASSSRSTGELFF.